This TCR beta chain was identified in a study of T-cell reconstitution after alpha-beta-depleted transplantation in children. Findings and limits, study-wide: Two months or so post-transplant, alpha-beta T cells reportedly derived from several hundred expanded graft clones. At one year after transplant, newly produced T cells mostly accounted for T-cell counts and diversity.

Comments on this clonotype: Its matching antigen is unknown.

This CDR3 spans 16 amino acids. V lost 3 bases and J lost 2, with 15 bases in between. CDR1 is MNHEY, CDR2 SVGEGT, per germline. Preparing the TCRbeta library involved the use of unique molecular identifiers. From the PCR reads, TCRdb called clonotypes with MiXCR, one entry per CDR3 protein. The table lists hundreds of thousands of distinct CDR3 sequences, 23% of them singletons. This clonotype was obtained from a boy under two years old who had a stem cell transplant for acute myeloid leukemia, so the T cells may come from the graft donor. The chain combines TRBV6-2 or TRBV6-3 with TRBJ2-3; the D gene is possibly TRBD1 (5 bases). Sequencing was performed on PBMCs, mostly from graft donor cells, taken 360 days after TCRalphabeta/CD19-depleted stem cell transplant. The CDR3 DNA reads as TGTGCCAGCAGTTATCGTCAACAGGTCCTCACAGATACGCAGTATTTT. The encoded protein is CASSYRQQVLTDTQYF.